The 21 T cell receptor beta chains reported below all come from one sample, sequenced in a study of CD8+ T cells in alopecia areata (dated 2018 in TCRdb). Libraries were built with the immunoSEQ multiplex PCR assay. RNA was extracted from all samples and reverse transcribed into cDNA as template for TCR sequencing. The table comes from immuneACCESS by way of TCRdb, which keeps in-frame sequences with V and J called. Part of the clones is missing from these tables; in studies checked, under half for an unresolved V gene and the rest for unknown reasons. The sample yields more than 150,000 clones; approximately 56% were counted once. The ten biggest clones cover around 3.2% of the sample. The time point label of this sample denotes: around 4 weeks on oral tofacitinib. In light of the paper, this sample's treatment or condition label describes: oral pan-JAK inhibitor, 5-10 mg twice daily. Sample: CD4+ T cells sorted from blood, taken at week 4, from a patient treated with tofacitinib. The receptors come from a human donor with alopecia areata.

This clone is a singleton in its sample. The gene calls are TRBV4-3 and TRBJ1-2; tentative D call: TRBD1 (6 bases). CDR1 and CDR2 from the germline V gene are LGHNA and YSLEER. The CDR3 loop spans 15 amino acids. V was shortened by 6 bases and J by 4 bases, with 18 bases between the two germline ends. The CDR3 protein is CASSFELDRSYGYTF. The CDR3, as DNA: TGCGCCAGCAGTTTCGAATTGGACAGATCCTATGGCTACACCTTC.

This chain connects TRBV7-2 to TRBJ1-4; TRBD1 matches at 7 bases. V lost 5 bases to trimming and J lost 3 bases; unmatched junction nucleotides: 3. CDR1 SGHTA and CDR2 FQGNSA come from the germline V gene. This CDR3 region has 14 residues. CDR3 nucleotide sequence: TGTGCCAGCAGCCCGACAGGGTCTAATGAAAAACTGTTTTTT. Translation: CASSPTGSNEKLFF.

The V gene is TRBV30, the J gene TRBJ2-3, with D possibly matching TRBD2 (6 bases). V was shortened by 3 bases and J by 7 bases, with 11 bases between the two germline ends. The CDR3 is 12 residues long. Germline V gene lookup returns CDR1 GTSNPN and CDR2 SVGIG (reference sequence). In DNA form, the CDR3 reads TGTGCCTGGAGCTCGGGACTTTATACGCAGTATTTT. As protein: CAWSSGLYTQYF.

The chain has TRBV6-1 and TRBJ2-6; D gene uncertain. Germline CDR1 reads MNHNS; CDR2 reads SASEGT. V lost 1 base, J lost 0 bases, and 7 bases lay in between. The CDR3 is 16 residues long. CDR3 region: CASSEDSVSGANVLTF. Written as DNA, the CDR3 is TGTGCCAGCAGTGAAGACAGCGTCTCTGGGGCCAACGTCCTGACTTTC.

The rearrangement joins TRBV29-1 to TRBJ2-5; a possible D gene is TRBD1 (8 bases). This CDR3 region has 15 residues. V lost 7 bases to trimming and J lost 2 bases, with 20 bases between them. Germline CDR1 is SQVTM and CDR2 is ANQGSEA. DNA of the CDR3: TGCAGCGCCTTGGACAGGGAGGGGAGACAAGAGACCCAGTACTTC. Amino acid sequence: CSALDREGRQETQYF. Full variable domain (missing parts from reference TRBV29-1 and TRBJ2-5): SAVISQKPSRDICQRGTSLTIQCQVDSQVTMMFWYRQQPGQSLTLIATANQGSEATYESGFVIDKFPISRPNLTFSTLTVSNMSPEDSSIYLCSALDREGRQETQYFGPGTRLLVL.

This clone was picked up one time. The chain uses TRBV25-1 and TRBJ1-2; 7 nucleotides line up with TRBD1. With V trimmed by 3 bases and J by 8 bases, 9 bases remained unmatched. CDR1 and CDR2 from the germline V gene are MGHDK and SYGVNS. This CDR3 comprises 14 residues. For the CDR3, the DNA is TGTGCCAGCAGTGAGTTGGGACAGTCTTACGGCTACACCTTC. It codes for CASSELGQSYGYTF.

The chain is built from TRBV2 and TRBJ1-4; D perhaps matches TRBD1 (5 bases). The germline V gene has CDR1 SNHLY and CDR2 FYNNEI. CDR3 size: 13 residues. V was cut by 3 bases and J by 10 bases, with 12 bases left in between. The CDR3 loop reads CASSDEQGGKLFF. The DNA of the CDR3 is TGTGCCAGCAGTGATGAGCAGGGTGGAAAACTGTTTTTT. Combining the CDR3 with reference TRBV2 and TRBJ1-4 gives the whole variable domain EPEVTQTPSHQVTQMGQEVILRCVPISNHLYFYWYRQILGQKVEFLVSFYNNEISEKSEIFDDQFSVERPDGSNFTLKIRSTKLEDSAMYFCASSDEQGGKLFFGSGTQLSVL.

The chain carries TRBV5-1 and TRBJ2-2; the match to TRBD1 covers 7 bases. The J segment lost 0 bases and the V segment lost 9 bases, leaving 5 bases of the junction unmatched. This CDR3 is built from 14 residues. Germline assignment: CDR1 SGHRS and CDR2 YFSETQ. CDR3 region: CATHGTANTGELFF. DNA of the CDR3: TGCGCCACCCACGGGACAGCGAACACCGGGGAGCTGTTTTTT.

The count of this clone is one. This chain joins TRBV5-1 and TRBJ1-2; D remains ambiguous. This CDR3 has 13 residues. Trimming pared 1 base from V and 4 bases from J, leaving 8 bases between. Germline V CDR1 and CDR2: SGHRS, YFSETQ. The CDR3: CASSLYGVYGYTF. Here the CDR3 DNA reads TGCGCCAGCAGCTTGTACGGGGTCTATGGCTACACCTTC.

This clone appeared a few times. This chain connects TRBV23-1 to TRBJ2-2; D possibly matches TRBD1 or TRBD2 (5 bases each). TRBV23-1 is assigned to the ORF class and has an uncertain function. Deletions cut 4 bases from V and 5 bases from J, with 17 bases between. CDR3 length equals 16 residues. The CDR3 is CASSPSLGTATGELFF. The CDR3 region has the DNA TGCGCCAGCAGTCCCAGCCTAGGGACGGCAACCGGGGAGCTGTTTTTT.

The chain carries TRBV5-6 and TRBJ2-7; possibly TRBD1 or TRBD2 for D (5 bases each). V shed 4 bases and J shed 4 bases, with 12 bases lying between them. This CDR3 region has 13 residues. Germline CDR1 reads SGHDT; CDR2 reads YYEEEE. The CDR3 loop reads CASSVGTEYEQYF. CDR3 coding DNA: TGTGCCAGCAGCGTTGGGACCGAGTACGAGCAGTACTTC.

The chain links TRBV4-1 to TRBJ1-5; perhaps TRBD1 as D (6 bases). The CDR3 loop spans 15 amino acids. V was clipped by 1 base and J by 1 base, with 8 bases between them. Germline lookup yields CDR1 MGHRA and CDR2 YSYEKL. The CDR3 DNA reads TGCGCCAGCAGCCAAGGGGGGGGCAGCAATCAGCCCCAGCATTTT. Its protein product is CASSQGGGSNQPQHF.

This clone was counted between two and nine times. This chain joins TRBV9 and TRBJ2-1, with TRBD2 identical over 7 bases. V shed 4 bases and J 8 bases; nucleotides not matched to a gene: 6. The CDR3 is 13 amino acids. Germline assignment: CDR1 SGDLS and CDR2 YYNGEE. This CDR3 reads CASSSGGKDEQFF. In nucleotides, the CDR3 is TGTGCCAGCAGCTCCGGGGGGAAGGATGAGCAGTTCTTC.

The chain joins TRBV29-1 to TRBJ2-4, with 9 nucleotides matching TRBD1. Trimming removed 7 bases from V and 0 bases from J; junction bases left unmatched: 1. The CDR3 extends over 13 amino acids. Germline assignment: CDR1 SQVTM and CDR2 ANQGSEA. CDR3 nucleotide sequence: TGCAGCGCGACAGGGGGAGCCAAAAACATTCAGTACTTC. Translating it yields CSATGGAKNIQYF.

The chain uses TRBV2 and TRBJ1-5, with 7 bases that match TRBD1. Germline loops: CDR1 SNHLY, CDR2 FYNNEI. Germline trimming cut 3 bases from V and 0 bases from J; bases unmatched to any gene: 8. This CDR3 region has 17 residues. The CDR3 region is CASSDRTGAGSNQPQHF. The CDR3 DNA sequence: TGTGCCAGCAGTGACCGTACAGGGGCGGGTAGCAATCAGCCCCAGCATTTT.

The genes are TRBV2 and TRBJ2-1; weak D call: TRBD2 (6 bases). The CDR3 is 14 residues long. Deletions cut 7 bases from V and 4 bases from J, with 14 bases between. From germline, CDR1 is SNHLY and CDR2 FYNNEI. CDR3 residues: CASTVLAGYNEQFF. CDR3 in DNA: TGTGCCAGCACTGTACTAGCCGGTTACAATGAGCAGTTCTTC.

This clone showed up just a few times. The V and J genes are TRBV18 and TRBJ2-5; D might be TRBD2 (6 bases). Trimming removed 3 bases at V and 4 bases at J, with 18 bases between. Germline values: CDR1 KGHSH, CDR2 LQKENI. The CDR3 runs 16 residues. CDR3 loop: CASSPVVQRGGETQYF. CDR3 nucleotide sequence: TGTGCCAGCTCACCGGTTGTCCAGAGGGGAGGAGAGACCCAGTACTTC.

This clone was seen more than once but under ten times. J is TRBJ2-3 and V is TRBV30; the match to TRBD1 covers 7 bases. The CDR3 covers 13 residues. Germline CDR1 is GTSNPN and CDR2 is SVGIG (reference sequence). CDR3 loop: CVASGTATDTQYF. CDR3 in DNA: TGTGTCGCGTCCGGGACAGCCACAGATACGCAGTATTTT.

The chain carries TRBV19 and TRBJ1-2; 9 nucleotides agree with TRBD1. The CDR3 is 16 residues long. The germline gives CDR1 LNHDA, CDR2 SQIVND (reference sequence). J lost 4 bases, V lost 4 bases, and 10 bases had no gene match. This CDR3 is CASSTSWTGATYGYTF. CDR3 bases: TGTGCCAGTAGTACCTCCTGGACAGGGGCGACCTATGGCTACACCTTC.

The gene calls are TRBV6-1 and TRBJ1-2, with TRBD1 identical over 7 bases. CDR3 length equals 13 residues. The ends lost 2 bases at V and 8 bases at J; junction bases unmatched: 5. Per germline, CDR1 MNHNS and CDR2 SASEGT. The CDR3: CASSETDRDGYTF. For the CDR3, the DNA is TGTGCCAGCAGTGAAACCGACAGGGACGGCTACACCTTC.

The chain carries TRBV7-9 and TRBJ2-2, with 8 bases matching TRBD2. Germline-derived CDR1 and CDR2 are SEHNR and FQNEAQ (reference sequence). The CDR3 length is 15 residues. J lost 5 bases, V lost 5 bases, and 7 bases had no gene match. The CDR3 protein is CASSRRRGETGELFF. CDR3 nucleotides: TGTGCCAGCAGCCGACGGCGGGGGGAAACCGGGGAGCTGTTTTTT.